This entry lists 28 T cell receptor beta chains sequenced from one sample in a study of T cell repertoires in cytomegalovirus infection. Antigen specificity for these receptors is unknown. In TCRdb, the reads were re-called with MiXCR into one record per CDR3 protein. The profile shows about 900,000 distinct CDR3 sequences, 31% of them singletons. The specimen comprised cultured CD8+ T cells from PBMCs, sampled from culture after CMV antigen stimulation. The origin of the receptors is a human donor in good health (CMV status not recorded). Some clones in this sample may be carry-over from other donors' samples.

As to this clonotype: Given a much more abundant clone one base away, this may be a read error. The chain has TRBV7-6 and TRBJ2-3; 9 nucleotides agree with TRBD1. Germline loops: CDR1 SGHVS, CDR2 FNYEAQ. This CDR3 has 16 residues. The CDR3 protein is CVSSPLQGAVTDTQYF. Here the CDR3 DNA reads TGTGTCAGCAGCCCTCTACAGGGGGCGGTCACAGATACGCAGTATTTT.

This clonotype was counted only a few times. The rearrangement uses TRBV4-1 and TRBJ2-7; D possibly corresponds to TRBD1 (5 bases). This CDR3 is built from 15 residues. V was cut by 3 bases and J by 0 bases, with 12 bases left in between. From germline, CDR1 is MGHRA and CDR2 YSYEKL. The CDR3 loop is CASSHRAGSSYEQYF. In nucleotides, the CDR3 is TGCGCCAGCAGCCACAGGGCCGGCAGCTCCTACGAGCAGTACTTC.

The chain combines TRBV6-5 with TRBJ1-1; D not resolved. V lost 2 bases, J lost 5 bases, and 9 bases lay in between. Germline CDR1 is MNHEY and CDR2 is SVGAGI. This CDR3 region has 13 residues. In DNA form, the CDR3 reads TGTGCCAGCAGTTACGCGGGGATGACTGAAGCTTTCTTT. This codes for CASSYAGMTEAFF.

This chain connects TRBV19 to TRBJ1-5; D is uncertain. The germline V and J ends were trimmed by 0 bases and 5 bases, with 11 bases remaining between them. Germline-derived CDR1 and CDR2 are LNHDA and SQIVND (reference sequence). This CDR3 contains 15 residues. The CDR3 loop reads CASSIEGRSDQPQHF. The CDR3 bases are TGTGCCAGTAGTATAGAGGGGAGATCGGATCAGCCCCAGCATTTT.

The J gene is TRBJ1-2, the V gene TRBV12-3 or TRBV12-4; tentatively, D is TRBD1 (5 bases). The CDR3 has 13 residues. Trimming left V 8 bases short and J 6 bases short, with 16 bases between. CDR3 protein: CASCGGSLDGYTF. Written as DNA, the CDR3 is TGTGCCAGCTGCGGGGGAAGCCTGGATGGCTACACCTTC.

The rearrangement links TRBV20-1 to TRBJ2-1; 11 bases map to TRBD2. The ends lost 4 bases at V and 0 bases at J; junction bases unmatched: 14. The CDR3 is 19 residues long. Germline V gene data show CDR1 as DFQATT and CDR2 as SNEGSKA (reference sequence). The CDR3 DNA reads TGCAGTGCTAAGACCGGGACTAGCGGCATTACGAGCTCCTACAATGAGCAGTTCTTC. Translation gives CSAKTGTSGITSSYNEQFF.

The chain has TRBV14 and TRBJ1-4; 7 nucleotides line up with TRBD1. The CDR3 totals 18 residues. Germline values: CDR1 SGHDN, CDR2 FVKESK. The J segment lost 8 bases and the V segment lost 0 bases, leaving 15 bases of the junction unmatched. Written as DNA, the CDR3 is TGTGCCAGCAGCCAAGATCCCAAGTACCGGGACAGTCGAGAAAAACTGTTTTTT. It specifies CASSQDPKYRDSREKLFF.

This clonotype was detected a few times. The CDR3 bases are TGCGCCAGCAGCCAAGGGACAGGTTCTCAGCCCCAGCATTTT. Translating it yields CASSQGTGSQPQHF. The gene calls are TRBV4-1 and TRBJ1-5; 7 bases fit TRBD1. The CDR3 totals 14 residues. The trim removed 1 base at V and 6 bases at J, leaving 3 bases unmatched. Germline V lookup: CDR1 MGHRA, CDR2 YSYEKL.

CDR3 amino acids: CASEDRGVISPLHF. For the CDR3, the DNA is TGTGCCAGCGAAGACAGGGGGGTTATCTCACCCCTCCACTTT. The chain links TRBV6-1 to TRBJ1-6; 9 nucleotides align to TRBD1. J was trimmed by 10 bases and V by 8 bases; bases with no gene match: 9. Looked up from germline, CDR1 is MNHNS and CDR2 is SASEGT. The CDR3 totals 14 residues.

The table lists this clonotype with many counts. The chain links TRBV7-2 to TRBJ1-1; the D is unclear. The CDR3 is 12 amino acids. Germline V gene sequence: CDR1 SGHTA, CDR2 FQGNSA. V lost 6 bases and J 7 bases, leaving 12 bases between the germline ends. CDR3 nucleotides: TGTGCCAGCAGTCGTACGTACGGTGAAGCTTTCTTT. Translation: CASSRTYGEAFF.

J is TRBJ2-7 and V is TRBV6-8; D unclear. The CDR3 totals 14 residues. Germline V gene lookup returns CDR1 MNHGY and CDR2 SAAAGT. Between the trimmed V and J ends, which lost 0 bases and 2 bases, there was a span of 8 bases. Written as DNA, the CDR3 is TGTGCCAGCAGTTACTCCAGCAGAACCTACGAGCAGTACTTC. It encodes CASSYSSRTYEQYF.

The V call is TRBV10-3, the J call TRBJ2-2, with 11 bases matching TRBD1. CDR1 is ENHRY, CDR2 SYGVKD, per germline. The V gene end was trimmed by 5 bases and the J gene end by 6 bases; junction bases not matched to a gene: 8. The CDR3 is 16 residues long. CDR3 loop: CAISLLGTGGSGELFF. The CDR3 DNA reads as TGTGCCATCAGTCTCCTCGGGACAGGGGGTTCCGGGGAGCTGTTTTTT.

Concerning this clonotype: At one of its ends the junction is not consistent with the germline gene, which may arise from a read error. This chain joins TRBV18 and TRBJ2-7; 11 bases align to TRBD1. Germline CDR1 is KGHSH and CDR2 is LQKENI. The CDR3 totals 14 residues. The CDR3 protein is CVSSAGTGGYEQYF. The CDR3, as DNA: TGTGTCAGCTCGGCCGGGACAGGGGGCTACGAGCAGTACTTC.

The chain links TRBV6-5 to TRBJ2-5; D is ambiguous. Germline V gives CDR1 MNHEY, CDR2 SVGAGI. Trimming stripped 2 bases from V and 0 bases from J, with 7 bases between. The CDR3 spans 14 residues. CDR3 coding DNA: TGTGCCAGCAGTTACGGGCTCAACCAAGAGACCCAGTACTTC. It translates to CASSYGLNQETQYF.

The V and J genes are TRBV27 and TRBJ2-3; 7 nucleotides align to TRBD1. Germline CDR1 is MNHEY and CDR2 is SMNVEV (reference sequence). This CDR3 is 16 amino acids long. J lost 2 bases, V lost 5 bases, and 10 bases had no gene match. The CDR3 DNA is TGTGCCAGCAGTCTCAGGTCCAGGGGGTACACAGATACGCAGTATTTT. Its protein is CASSLRSRGYTDTQYF.

The table lists this clonotype with a count of one. The chain uses TRBV6-2 or TRBV6-3 and TRBJ2-5; D is possibly TRBD2 (6 bases). The CDR3 has 11 amino acids. The germline gives CDR1 MNHEY, CDR2 SVGEGT. The CDR3, as DNA: TGTACGAGCGGGTTCCAAGAGACCCAGTACTTC. Amino acids: CTSGFQETQYF.

Points on this clonotype: This may be a read error: a much more frequent sequence differs by one nucleotide. V is TRBV7-8 and J is TRBJ1-6; perhaps TRBD1 as D (5 bases). Germline V gene sequence: CDR1 SGHVS, CDR2 FQNEAQ. The CDR3 has 15 amino acids. This chain's CDR3 is CANSLMPGRNSPLHF. The CDR3 nucleotides read TGTGCCAACAGCTTGATGCCGGGACGGAATTCACCCCTCCACTTT. The full variable domain, in which reference TRBV7-8 and TRBJ1-6 provide the parts outside the CDR3, is GAGVSQSPRYKVAKRGQDVALRCDPISGHVSLFWYQQALGQGPEFLTYFQNEAQLDKSGLPSDRFFAERPEGSVSTLKIQRTQQEDSAVYLCANSLMPGRNSPLHFGNGTRLTVT.

Details on this clonotype: A much larger clone sits a single nucleotide away, making a read error possible. The chain joins TRBV7-9 to TRBJ1-1, with D perhaps TRBD1 (5 bases). CDR1 and CDR2 from the germline V gene are SEHNR and FQNEAQ (reference sequence). The CDR3 consists of 13 residues. CDR3 sequence reads: CASILDRNTEAFF. The CDR3 DNA sequence: TGTGCCAGCATCTTAGACAGGAACACTGAAGCTTTCTTT.

The V call is TRBV20-1, the J call TRBJ1-2; 7 bases map to TRBD1. Germline V gives CDR1 DFQATT, CDR2 SNEGSKA (reference sequence). The CDR3 runs 13 residues. V was pared by 0 bases and J by 5 bases, with 3 bases of the junction left unmatched. CDR3 in DNA: TGCAGTGCTAGAGATCAGACAGGGTATGGCTACACCTTC. It is translated as CSARDQTGYGYTF.

This clonotype appeared a few times. J is TRBJ1-5 and V is TRBV6-1; D gene uncertain. The germline V gene has CDR1 MNHNS and CDR2 SASEGT. The CDR3 is 15 residues long. Trimming left V 0 bases short and J 1 base short, with 7 bases between. The CDR3 nucleotides are TGTGCCAGCAGTGAAGCTTACGGGAGCAATCAGCCCCAGCATTTT. Residues: CASSEAYGSNQPQHF.

V gene TRBV12-3 or TRBV12-4 combines with J gene TRBJ2-3; 8 bases are shared with TRBD2. CDR3 length: 16 residues. J gave up 2 bases and V 5 bases, and 9 bases lay outside the gene matches. The CDR3 is CASSLSSGGNTDTQYF. As DNA, the CDR3 is TGTGCCAGCAGTCTTTCATCGGGGGGGAACACAGATACGCAGTATTTT.

This clonotype occurred many times. This rearrangement joins TRBV7-2 to TRBJ2-1; 14 bases line up with TRBD2. The CDR3 covers 16 residues. Losses at the gene ends were 6 bases for V and 8 bases for J; bases not matched to a gene: 9. Per germline, CDR1 SGHTA and CDR2 FQGNSA. CDR3 sequence: CASSSGLAGGRDEQFF. CDR3 bases: TGTGCCAGCAGTTCCGGACTAGCGGGGGGCCGGGATGAGCAGTTCTTC.

This clonotype was observed a handful of times. The V and J genes are TRBV19 and TRBJ1-1; 10 bases align to TRBD1. There are 15 residues in the CDR3. In germline, CDR1 is LNHDA, CDR2 SQIVND (reference sequence). After removal of 7 bases from V and 6 bases from J, the junction contained 11 bases not matched to a gene. CDR3 DNA: TGTGCCAGTAAACTTACCGGGACAGGGGTCGCTGAAGCTTTCTTT. It is translated as CASKLTGTGVAEAFF.

A few counts support this clonotype. The chain carries TRBV6-2 or TRBV6-3 and TRBJ1-1; no clear D gene. Per the germline V gene, CDR1 is MNHEY and CDR2 is SVGEGT. Trimming took off 0 bases at V and 10 bases at J, with 9 bases between the two ends. The CDR3 totals 12 residues. The CDR3 bases are TGTGCCAGCAGTTACTCGGCCGTCGGAGCTTTCTTT. This sequence encodes CASSYSAVGAFF.

This clonotype has only a few counts. The genes are TRBV12-5 and TRBJ2-1, with 9 bases matching TRBD1. The CDR3 contains 16 residues. CDR1 is LGHNT, CDR2 FRNRAP, per germline. V trimming: 1 base; J trimming: 4 bases; junction bases outside the gene matches: 5. The CDR3, as DNA: TGTGCTAGTGGTTTGGGGGGACAGGGATGGTACAATGAGCAGTTCTTC. This sequence encodes CASGLGGQGWYNEQFF. Full variable domain (rest looked up from reference TRBV12-5 and TRBJ2-1): DARVTQTPRHKVTEMGQEVTMRCQPILGHNTVFWYRQTMMQGLELLAYFRNRAPLDDSGMPKDRFSAEMPDATLATLKIQPSEPRDSAVYFCASGLGGQGWYNEQFFGPGTRLTVL.

Note on this clonotype: Given a much more abundant clone one base away, this may be a read error. The chain recombines TRBV6-6 with TRBJ1-1; D not certain. The CDR3 spans 11 residues. The ends were cut back, 2 bases at V and 11 bases at J, with 9 bases in the middle. CDR1 is MNHNY, CDR2 SVGAGI, per germline (reference sequence). The CDR3: CASSYTVDAFF. Written as DNA, the CDR3 is TGTGCCAGCAGTTACACGGTTGACGCTTTCTTT.

This chain links TRBV19 with TRBJ1-5, with no clear D. In germline, CDR1 is LNHDA, CDR2 SQIVND (reference sequence). This CDR3 comprises 17 residues. The germline V and J ends were trimmed by 5 bases and 1 base, with 18 bases remaining between them. DNA for the CDR3: TGTGCCAGTAGTGTCCCTTCGCCATCGTGGAGCAATCAGCCCCAGCATTTT. This encodes CASSVPSPSWSNQPQHF.

In this sample, this clonotype turned up a few times. The rearrangement uses TRBV29-1 and TRBJ1-1, with TRBD1 matching 8 bases. Germline CDR1 SQVTM, CDR2 ANQGSEA. J lost 3 bases, V lost 8 bases, and 8 bases had no gene match. CDR3 length equals 13 residues. The CDR3 is CSIWTGRDTEAFF. CDR3 DNA: TGCAGCATTTGGACAGGGCGGGACACTGAAGCTTTCTTT.